This T cell receptor beta chain was recorded in a study of beta chain features in type 1 diabetes. Overall study findings and caveats: A moderate, significant TCRB CDR3 shortening appeared in type 1 diabetes across four CD4+ subsets.

TCRB transcripts that were expressed got sequenced, as all of the isolated RNA had been reverse transcribed. TCRdb's table, derived via immunoSEQ multiplex PCR, lists solely in-frame clones and lacks some. The sample carries some 160,000 clones, approximately 9% recorded once. This clone was seen a few times. Its specificity is unknown. The germline CDR1 and CDR2 sequences are SEHNR and FQNEAQ (reference sequence). V lost 3 bases, J lost 4 bases, and 3 bases stayed unmatched. This CDR3 has 15 amino acids. Source material: central memory CD4+ T cells from blood. The sequence was obtained from a young woman with type 1 diabetes. The chain is built from TRBV7-9 and TRBJ2-3; 11 nucleotides line up with TRBD2. CDR3 DNA: TGTGCCAGCAGCTTCCCTAGCGGGAGGCCAGATACGCAGTATTTT. Translation gives CASSFPSGRPDTQYF.